This T cell receptor (beta chain) is drawn from a study of T cells after yellow fever vaccination (dated 2019 in TCRdb). Broadly, across the study: Libraries from fractions with low cell numbers were prepared with the SMART-Seq v4 Ultra Low Input RNA kit. To track T-cell clones before and after primary and booster YFV17D yellow fever vaccination, bulk TCR alpha and beta repertoires were sequenced longitudinally. The cohort comprised two healthy male donors, one aged 18 to 30 and one aged 30 to 40 years. Blood samples were taken at several timepoints before and after primary and secondary immunization, and bulk PBMC replicates and cell subsets were isolated. Summary of the overall study and its limitations: Computational filtering was required because FACS-sorted repertoires could contain abundant contaminating clonotypes from the bulk population. Compared with the primary T-cell response, the secondary T-cell response was faster but weaker, reaching its peak on day 5 rather than on day 15. Because the study included only a couple of donors, the extent to which the findings can be generalized is limited. After the booster, most clones that had expanded after primary vaccination were detected again (about 97% of CD4 and over 75% of CD8), suggesting broad maintenance of memory. A small share of clonotypes was detected in both CD4 and CD8 compartments, with the overlap likely arising from convergent recombination.

Taken from the germline V gene (reference sequence), the CDR1 and CDR2 loops are DFQATT and SNEGSKA. There are 13 amino acids in the CDR3, from cysteine to phenylalanine inclusive. Only the CDR3 region is kept as DNA, spanning 39 bases read in frame from base 1. The V end loses 3 bases and the J end loses 0 bases, and a stretch of 5 bases separates them. The sample's treatment or condition label is to be understood as: live attenuated yellow fever vaccine strain. At every blood-draw timepoint, two biological replicates of bulk PBMCs were collected. A standard Ficoll-Paque protocol was used to isolate PBMCs from peripheral blood. TriZol was used to extract RNA from bulk PBMCs, CD4 and CD8 fractions, and dextramer-positive and dextramer-negative fractions. This clonotype was detected ten times or more. Its antigen is currently not known. No much larger clonotype is one base removed from it; base qualities were not supplied.

TCR cDNA was synthesized by 5'RACE template switching, which introduced a universal primer site and unique molecular identifiers. Priming for cDNA synthesis came from both the TCR alpha and TCR beta constant segments. Two PCR steps were used to amplify libraries, with sample barcodes and sequencing adapters being added in the second step. Sequencing of the libraries was done on either Illumina HiSeq 2500 (2x100 bp) or NovaSeq (2x150 bp). For the original study's pipeline: MIGEC was used to demultiplex reads and collapse the reads into UMI consensus sequences, and MiXCR was used for V(D)J alignment. Vaccine-responding clonotypes were identified with edgeR using replicate PBMC samples, with FDR below 0.01 and a log2 fold change above 5 up to day 15 being required. Bulk clonotypes were assigned CD4 or CD8 identity according to which sequenced CD4 or CD8 repertoire held them at higher abundance. TCRdb reworked the public reads: Q25 trimming with fastp, MiXCR clone assembly, productive beta chains retained. Entries are consolidated by CDR3 protein sequence, retaining the most common genes and DNA. TCRdb's processing, not the authors' own work, is the source of the V and J calls. This sample has 320,000 or so distinct CDR3 sequences in its table, and approximately 8% of those were observed once. The ten largest clones take up roughly a sixth of the sample.

The V and J segments used are TRBV20-1 and TRBJ2-2; no D gene is confidently identified. The TCR sequence derives from a man aged 18 to 29 who received the YFV17D yellow fever vaccine. This sample comprised PBMCs, obtained about 41 days after the first yellow fever vaccination. The CDR3 corresponds to CSASGTNTGELFF. The DNA sequence reads TGCAGTGCTAGCGGAACGAACACCGGGGAGCTGTTTTTT.